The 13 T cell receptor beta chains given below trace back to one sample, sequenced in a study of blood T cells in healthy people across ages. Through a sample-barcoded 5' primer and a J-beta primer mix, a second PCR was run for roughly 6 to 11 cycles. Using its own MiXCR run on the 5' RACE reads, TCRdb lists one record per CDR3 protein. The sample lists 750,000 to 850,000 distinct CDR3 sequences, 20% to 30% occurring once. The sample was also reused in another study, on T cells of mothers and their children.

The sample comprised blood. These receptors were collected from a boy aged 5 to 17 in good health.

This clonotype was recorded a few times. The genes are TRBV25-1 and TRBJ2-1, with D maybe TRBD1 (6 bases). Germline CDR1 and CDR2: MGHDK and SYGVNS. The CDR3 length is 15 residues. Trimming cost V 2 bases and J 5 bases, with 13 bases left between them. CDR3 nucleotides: TGTGCCAGCAGTGAAGGTCAAGGGGGTAACAATGAGCAGTTCTTC. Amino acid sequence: CASSEGQGGNNEQFF.

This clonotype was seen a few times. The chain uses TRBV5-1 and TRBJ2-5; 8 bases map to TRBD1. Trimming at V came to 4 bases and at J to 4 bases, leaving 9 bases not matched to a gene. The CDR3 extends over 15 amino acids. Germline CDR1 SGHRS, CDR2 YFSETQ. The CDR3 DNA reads TGCGCCAGCAGCATTGGACAGGGTACTTTAGAGACCCAGTACTTC. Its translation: CASSIGQGTLETQYF.

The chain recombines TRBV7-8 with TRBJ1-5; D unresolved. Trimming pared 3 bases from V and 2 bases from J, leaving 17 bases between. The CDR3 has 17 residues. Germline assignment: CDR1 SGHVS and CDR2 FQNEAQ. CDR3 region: CASSLRAAPRGNQPQHF. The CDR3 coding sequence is TGTGCCAGCAGCTTGAGGGCTGCCCCGCGGGGCAATCAGCCCCAGCATTTT.

This chain's CDR3 is CAISELTGQVWTGIHEQFF. In DNA, the CDR3 is TGTGCCATCAGTGAGTTAACAGGGCAGGTGTGGACGGGAATCCATGAGCAGTTCTTC. V usage is TRBV10-3 and J usage is TRBJ2-5, with TRBD1 as a possible D gene (6 bases). TRBJ2-1 explains the end of the DNA better; the J call may be wrong. In germline, CDR1 is ENHRY, CDR2 SYGVKD. This CDR3 contains 19 residues.

CDR3 in DNA: TGTGCCAGCAGCTTGGGACTAGAAGGAGAGACCCAGTACTTC. This encodes CASSLGLEGETQYF. The rearrangement links TRBV5-4 to TRBJ2-5, with D possibly TRBD2 on 6 matching bases. With 0 bases removed from V and 4 bases from J, the gap between germline ends came to 10 bases. The CDR3 extends over 14 amino acids. Germline V gene data show CDR1 as SGHNT and CDR2 as YYREEE (reference sequence).

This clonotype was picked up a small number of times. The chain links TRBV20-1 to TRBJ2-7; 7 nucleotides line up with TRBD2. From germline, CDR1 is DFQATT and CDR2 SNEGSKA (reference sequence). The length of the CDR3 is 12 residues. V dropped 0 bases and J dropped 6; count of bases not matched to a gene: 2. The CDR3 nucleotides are TGCAGTGCTAGAGAACTAGCGCTCGAGCAGTACTTC. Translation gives CSARELALEQYF.

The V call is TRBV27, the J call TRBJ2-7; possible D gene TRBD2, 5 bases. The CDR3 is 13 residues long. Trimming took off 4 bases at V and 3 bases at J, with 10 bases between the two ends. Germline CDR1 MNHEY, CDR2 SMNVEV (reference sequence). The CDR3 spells CASSSTRDYEQYF. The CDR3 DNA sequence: TGTGCCAGCAGTTCTACACGGGACTACGAGCAGTACTTC.

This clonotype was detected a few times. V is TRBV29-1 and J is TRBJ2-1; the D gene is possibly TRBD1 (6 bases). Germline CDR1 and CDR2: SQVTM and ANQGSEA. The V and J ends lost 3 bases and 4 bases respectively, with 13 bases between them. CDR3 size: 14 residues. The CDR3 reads CSVEFRGRYNEQFF. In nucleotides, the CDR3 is TGCAGCGTTGAGTTTAGGGGGAGATACAATGAGCAGTTCTTC.

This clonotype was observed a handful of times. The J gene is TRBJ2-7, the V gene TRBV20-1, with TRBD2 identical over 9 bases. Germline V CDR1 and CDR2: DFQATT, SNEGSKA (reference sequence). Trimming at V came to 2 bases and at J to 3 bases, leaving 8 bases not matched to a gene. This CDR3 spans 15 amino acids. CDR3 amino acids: CSARLPGTSIYEQYF. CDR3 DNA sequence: TGCAGTGCTAGACTCCCCGGGACTAGCATCTACGAGCAGTACTTC.

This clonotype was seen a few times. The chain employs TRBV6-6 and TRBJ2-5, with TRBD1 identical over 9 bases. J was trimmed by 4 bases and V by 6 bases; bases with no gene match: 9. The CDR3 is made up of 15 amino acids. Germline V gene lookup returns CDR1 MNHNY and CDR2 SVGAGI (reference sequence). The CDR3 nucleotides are TGTGCCAGCAGCCCTGGACAGGGGAAGTCAGAGACCCAGTACTTC. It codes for CASSPGQGKSETQYF.

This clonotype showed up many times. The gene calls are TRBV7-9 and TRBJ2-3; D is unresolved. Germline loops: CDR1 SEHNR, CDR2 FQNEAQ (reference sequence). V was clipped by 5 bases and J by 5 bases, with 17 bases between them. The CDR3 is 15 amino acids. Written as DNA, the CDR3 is TGTGCCAGCAGCCCTACCGCTCAGTTGGAAGATACGCAGTATTTT. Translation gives CASSPTAQLEDTQYF. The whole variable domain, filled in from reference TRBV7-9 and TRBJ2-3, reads DTGVSQNPRHKITKRGQNVTFRCDPISEHNRLYWYRQTLGQGPEFLTYFQNEAQLEKSRLLSDRFSAERPKGSFSTLEIQRTEQGDSAMYLCASSPTAQLEDTQYFGPGTRLTVL.

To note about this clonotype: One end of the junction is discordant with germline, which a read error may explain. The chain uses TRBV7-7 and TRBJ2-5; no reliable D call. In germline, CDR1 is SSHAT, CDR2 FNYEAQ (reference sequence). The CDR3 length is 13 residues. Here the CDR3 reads CASSLGIVETQYF. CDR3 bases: TGTGCTAGCAGCTTAGGGATTGTTGAGACCCAGTACTTC.

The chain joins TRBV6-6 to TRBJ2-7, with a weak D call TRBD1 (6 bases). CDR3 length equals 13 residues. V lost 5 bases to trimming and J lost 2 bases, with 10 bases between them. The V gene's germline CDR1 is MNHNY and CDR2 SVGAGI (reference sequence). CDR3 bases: TGTGCCAGCAGTCAGGGGATACCCTACGAGCAGTACTTC. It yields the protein CASSQGIPYEQYF.